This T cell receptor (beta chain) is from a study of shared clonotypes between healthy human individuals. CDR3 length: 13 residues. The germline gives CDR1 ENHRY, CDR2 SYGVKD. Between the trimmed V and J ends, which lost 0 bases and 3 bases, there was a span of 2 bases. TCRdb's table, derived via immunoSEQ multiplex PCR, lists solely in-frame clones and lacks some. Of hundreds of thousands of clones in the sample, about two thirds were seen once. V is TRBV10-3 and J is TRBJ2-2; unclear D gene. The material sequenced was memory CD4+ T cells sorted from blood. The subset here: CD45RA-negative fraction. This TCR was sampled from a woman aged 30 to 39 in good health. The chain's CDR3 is CAISESDTGELFF. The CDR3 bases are TGTGCCATCAGTGAGTCAGACACCGGGGAGCTGTTTTTT.